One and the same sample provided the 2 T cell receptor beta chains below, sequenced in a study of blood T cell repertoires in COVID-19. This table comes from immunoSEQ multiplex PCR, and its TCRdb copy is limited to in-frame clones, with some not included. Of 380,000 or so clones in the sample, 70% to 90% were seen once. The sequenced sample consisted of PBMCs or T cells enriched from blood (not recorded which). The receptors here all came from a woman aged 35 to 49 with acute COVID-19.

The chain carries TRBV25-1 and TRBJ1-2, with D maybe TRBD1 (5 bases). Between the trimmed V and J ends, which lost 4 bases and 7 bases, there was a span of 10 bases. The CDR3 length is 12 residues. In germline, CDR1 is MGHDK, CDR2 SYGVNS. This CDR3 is CASSAEGPGYTF. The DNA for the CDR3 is TGTGCCAGCAGTGCGGAGGGGCCTGGCTACACCTTC.

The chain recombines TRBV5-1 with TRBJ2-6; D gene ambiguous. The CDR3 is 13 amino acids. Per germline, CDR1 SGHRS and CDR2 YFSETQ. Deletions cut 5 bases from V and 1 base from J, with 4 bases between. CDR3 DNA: TGCGCCAGCAGAGCGTCTGGGGCCAACGTCCTGACTTTC. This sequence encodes CASRASGANVLTF.